Below, 20 T cell receptor beta chains from the same sample are listed, as sequenced in a study of cytomegalovirus exposure and HLA in healthy donors. PCR primers comprised 60 Vbeta and 13 Jbeta primers. Profiled with immunoSEQ multiplex PCR; TCRdb holds only in-frame clones, not every one. The sample holds about 170,000 clones, 75% seen once. The sample was PBMCs. Every receptor here comes from a woman aged 50 to 60 in good health and CMV-seropositive.

Only a few counts were recorded for this clone. V is TRBV4-2 and J is TRBJ1-2; TRBD1 agrees at 7 bases. Germline V gene data show CDR1 as LGHNA and CDR2 as YNFKEQ. V shed 4 bases and J 2 bases; nucleotides not matched to a gene: 4. The length of the CDR3 is 14 residues. Here the CDR3 DNA reads TGTGCCAGCAGCCCAGACAGGGAAAACTATGGCTACACCTTC. Translation gives CASSPDRENYGYTF.

A few counts support this clone. The CDR3: CASCLQGNTEAFF. In DNA, the CDR3 is TGTGCCAGCTGCTTACAGGGAAACACTGAAGCTTTCTTT. The rearrangement joins TRBV2 to TRBJ1-1; D is possibly TRBD1 (6 bases). V gave up 8 bases and J gave up 2 bases, with 12 bases separating them. Germline V gene data show CDR1 as SNHLY and CDR2 as FYNNEI. CDR3 length equals 13 residues.

This clone was recorded only once. The rearrangement links TRBV5-1 to TRBJ2-7, with D possibly TRBD1 on 5 matching bases. Germline V gene data show CDR1 as SGHRS and CDR2 as YFSETQ. The CDR3 consists of 12 residues. The V gene lost 2 bases and the J gene lost 3 bases, with 6 bases spanning the gap. CDR3 in amino acids: CASSLGDYEQYF. The CDR3, as DNA: TGCGCCAGCAGCTTAGGGGACTACGAGCAGTACTTC. The whole variable domain, filled in from reference TRBV5-1 and TRBJ2-7, reads KAGVTQTPRYLIKTRGQQVTLSCSPISGHRSVSWYQQTPGQGLQFLFEYFSETQRNKGNFPGRFSGRQFSNSRSEMNVSTLELGDSALYLCASSLGDYEQYFGPGTRLTVT.

The chain joins TRBV10-1 to TRBJ1-1, with D tentatively TRBD1 (5 bases). Germline assignment: CDR1 WNHNN and CDR2 SYGVQD (reference sequence). The CDR3 extends over 17 amino acids. V was cut by 7 bases and J by 3 bases, with 24 bases left in between. CDR3: CASTSGTGGPFYTEAFF. CDR3 bases: TGCGCCAGCACCTCCGGGACGGGGGGACCTTTCTACACTGAAGCTTTCTTT.

The rearrangement links TRBV11-2 to TRBJ1-2; a possible D gene is TRBD1 (6 bases). The germline V gene encodes CDR1 SGHAT and CDR2 FQNNGV. With 5 bases removed from V and 2 bases from J, the gap between germline ends came to 6 bases. The CDR3 runs 12 residues. CDR3 in amino acids: CASSRGNYGYTF. In nucleotides, the CDR3 is TGTGCCAGCAGCAGGGGGAACTATGGCTACACCTTC.

This sequence joins TRBV9 and TRBJ1-2; 8 nucleotides line up with TRBD1. The length of the CDR3 is 16 residues. Looked up from germline, CDR1 is SGDLS and CDR2 is YYNGEE. The junction had 13 bases not matched to a gene; V was cut back by 5 bases and J by 4 bases. This CDR3 reads CASRETGQGGSYGYTF. The CDR3 coding sequence is TGTGCCAGCAGGGAGACCGGACAGGGTGGTAGCTATGGCTACACCTTC.

The chain has TRBV2 and TRBJ1-2, with D tentatively TRBD1 (6 bases). The CDR3 contains 12 residues. Trimming removed 8 bases at V and 5 bases at J, with 12 bases between. Germline CDR1 and CDR2: SNHLY and FYNNEI. The CDR3 DNA reads as TGTGCCAGCGATAGGGGGGGGTATGGCTACACCTTC. Residues: CASDRGGYGYTF.

The chain employs TRBV5-1 and TRBJ2-3, with 9 positions matching TRBD2. V shed 3 bases, J shed 3 bases, and the junction held 20 bases outside the gene matches. CDR3 size: 20 residues. Germline CDR1 is SGHRS and CDR2 is YFSETQ. The CDR3 spells CASSSSPLAGTSLGTDTQYF. The CDR3 region has the DNA TGCGCCAGCAGCTCCTCCCCCCTAGCGGGGACCTCGTTAGGAACAGATACGCAGTATTTT.

The rearrangement uses TRBV5-6 and TRBJ2-7, with 8 bases lining up with TRBD1. Trimming took 4 bases from V and 2 from J; bases not matched to a gene: 8. The CDR3 length is 15 residues. Germline CDR1 and CDR2: SGHDT and YYEEEE. The CDR3 DNA sequence: TGTGCCAGCAGCCCTCTGGGACAGGTGACCTACGAGCAGTACTTC. Translated, it gives CASSPLGQVTYEQYF.

The CDR3 sequence is CASSSLAVSYEQYF. CDR3 in DNA: TGTGCCAGCAGCTCCCTGGCTGTTTCCTACGAGCAGTACTTC. The genes are TRBV7-9 and TRBJ2-7, with no clear D. The CDR3 loop spans 14 amino acids. Trimming left V 4 bases short and J 1 base short, with 11 bases between. Germline-derived CDR1 and CDR2 are SEHNR and FQNEAQ (reference sequence).

This chain links TRBV4-1 with TRBJ1-2, with no clear D. The germline CDR1 and CDR2 sequences are MGHRA and YSYEKL. V lost 0 bases, J lost 8 bases, and 7 bases lay in between. The CDR3 has 12 residues. CDR3 protein: CASSQDRRGYTF. The CDR3 DNA is TGCGCCAGCAGCCAAGATCGGAGGGGCTACACCTTC.

This clone was seen a few times. The CDR3 coding sequence is TGTGCCAGTAGTATAACAGAGAACACTGAAGCTTTCTTT. Protein sequence: CASSITENTEAFF. V is TRBV19 and J is TRBJ1-1, with D unresolved. The CDR3 totals 13 residues. Germline assignment: CDR1 LNHDA and CDR2 SQIVND (reference sequence). V was pared by 2 bases and J by 1 base, with 5 bases between.

The table lists this clone with a few counts. The chain uses TRBV7-8 and TRBJ1-2; 9 bases map to TRBD1. Germline V gene sequence: CDR1 SGHVS, CDR2 FQNEAQ. V lost 4 bases, J lost 14 bases, and 14 bases stayed unmatched. CDR3 length equals 14 residues. The CDR3 protein is CASSSETGTGIETF. The CDR3, as DNA: TGTGCCAGCAGCTCTGAGACCGGGACAGGGATTGAAACCTTC.

J is TRBJ2-7 and V is TRBV5-4; tentatively, D is TRBD1 (5 bases). The CDR3 contains 13 residues. The germline V gene encodes CDR1 SGHNT and CDR2 YYREEE (reference sequence). Trimming removed 2 bases at V and 1 base at J, with 7 bases between. The CDR3 region has the DNA TGTGCCAGCAGCTTTGACAGATCCTACGAGCAGTACTTC. Residues: CASSFDRSYEQYF.

This clone has a single count. V gene TRBV6-6 combines with J gene TRBJ2-2, with unresolved D. Per germline, CDR1 MNHNY and CDR2 SVGAGI (reference sequence). This CDR3 comprises 16 residues. Trimming took off 0 bases at V and 1 base at J, with 9 bases between the two ends. CDR3 sequence reads: CASSYSKHGNTGELFF. The CDR3 nucleotides are TGTGCCAGCAGTTACTCGAAACATGGGAACACCGGGGAGCTGTTTTTT.

CDR3 loop: CASRRQGRDTDTQYF. CDR3 in DNA: TGTGCCAGCAGACGACAGGGTAGGGACACAGATACGCAGTATTTT. V gene TRBV5-5 combines with J gene TRBJ2-3; 7 nucleotides align to TRBD1. The CDR3 has 15 residues. Germline V gene lookup returns CDR1 SGHKS and CDR2 YYEKEE (reference sequence). Trimming removed 5 bases from V and 2 bases from J; junction bases left unmatched: 8. The variable domain in full, completed from reference TRBV5-5 and TRBJ2-3, reads DAGVTQSPTHLIKTRGQQVTLRCSPISGHKSVSWYQQVLGQGPQFIFQYYEKEERGRGNFPDRFSARQFPNYSSELNVNALLLGDSALYLCASRRQGRDTDTQYFGPGTRLTVL.

The rearrangement uses TRBV12-2 and TRBJ1-1; TRBD1 is the table's D call and was not checked against the DNA. TRBV12-2 counts as a pseudogene. The CDR3 runs 18 residues. CDR3 coding DNA: TGTGCAAGTCGTTGGACCCGTCGACAGAGTAGAGGGAACACTGAAGCTTTCTTT. Translating it yields CASRWTRRQSRGNTEAFF.

This clone was observed a few times. The rearrangement links TRBV6-5 to TRBJ2-4; 9 bases are a match to TRBD2. CDR1 is MNHEY, CDR2 SVGAGI, per germline. The CDR3 has 12 residues. V trimming: 8 bases; J trimming: 7 bases; junction bases outside the gene matches: 3. Written as DNA, the CDR3 is TGTGCCAGCGTCGCGGGGGGGAACATTCAGTACTTC. It translates to CASVAGGNIQYF.

The chain employs TRBV6-1 and TRBJ1-1; 9 bases match TRBD1. CDR3 length: 14 amino acids. J lost 5 bases, V lost 7 bases, and 8 bases had no gene match. Germline V CDR1 and CDR2: MNHNS, SASEGT. As DNA, the CDR3 is TGTGCCAGCACTAGGGACAGGGATTTAACTGAAGCTTTCTTT. This codes for CASTRDRDLTEAFF.

This chain joins TRBV19 and TRBJ2-2, with D tentatively TRBD1 (6 bases). CDR1 and CDR2 from the germline V gene are LNHDA and SQIVND (reference sequence). This CDR3 is built from 19 residues. V lost 4 bases and J 6 bases, leaving 27 bases between the germline ends. The CDR3: CASSRAAQGTRSMAGELFF. For the CDR3, the DNA is TGTGCCAGTAGTAGGGCTGCGCAGGGGACCCGTTCAATGGCCGGGGAGCTGTTTTTT.